The source of this T cell receptor (beta chain) is a study of blood T cell repertoires in COVID-19. The wider study: Sites in the United States, Italy and Spain provided acute and convalescent COVID-19 samples. PBMCs, B-cell-depleted T cells, or T cells provided the cDNA or gDNA that made up the material.

Participant age was about 18 to 89 years, and participants resided in about two dozen US areas. As handled by the study authors: Scientists estimated how many nucleated cells there were by amplifying reference gene primers. Libraries were prepared by immunoSEQ multiplex PCR; TCRdb keeps only in-frame clonotypes and omits some of them. V and J calls plus clone size are reproduced from that table; the DNA served to infer D and trimming. This sample has some 200,000 clones; about 80% occur once, and the top ten carry over 6.5%. The CDR3 consists of 14 residues. The germline V and J ends were trimmed by 2 bases and 0 bases, with 9 bases remaining between them. The germline gives CDR1 SGHRS, CDR2 YFSETQ.

The sequence derives from a man between 40 and 49 years old who had recovered from COVID-19. This chain uses TRBV5-1 with TRBJ2-7, with D tentatively TRBD1 (6 bases). Source material: PBMCs or T cells enriched from blood (not recorded which). The CDR3 DNA is TGCGCCAGCAGCTTACAGGGCCCCTCCTACGAGCAGTACTTC. Amino acid sequence: CASSLQGPSYEQYF.